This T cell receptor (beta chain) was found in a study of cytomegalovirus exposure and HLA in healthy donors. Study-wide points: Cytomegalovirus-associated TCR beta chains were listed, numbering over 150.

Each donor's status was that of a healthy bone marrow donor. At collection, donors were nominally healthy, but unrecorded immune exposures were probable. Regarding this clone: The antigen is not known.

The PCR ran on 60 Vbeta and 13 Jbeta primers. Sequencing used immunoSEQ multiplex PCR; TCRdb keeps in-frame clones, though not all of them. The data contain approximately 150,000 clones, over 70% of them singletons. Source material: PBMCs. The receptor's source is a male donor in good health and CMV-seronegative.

The CDR3: CASSFTGLRDTF. The CDR3 nucleotides are TGTGCCAGCAGCTTTACAGGGTTGAGAGACACCTTC. V and J are TRBV5-4 and TRBJ1-2, with a weak D call TRBD1 (6 bases). The germline CDR1 and CDR2 sequences are SGHNT and YYREEE (reference sequence). The germline V and J ends were trimmed by 2 bases and 12 bases, with 14 bases remaining between them. The CDR3 spans 12 residues.